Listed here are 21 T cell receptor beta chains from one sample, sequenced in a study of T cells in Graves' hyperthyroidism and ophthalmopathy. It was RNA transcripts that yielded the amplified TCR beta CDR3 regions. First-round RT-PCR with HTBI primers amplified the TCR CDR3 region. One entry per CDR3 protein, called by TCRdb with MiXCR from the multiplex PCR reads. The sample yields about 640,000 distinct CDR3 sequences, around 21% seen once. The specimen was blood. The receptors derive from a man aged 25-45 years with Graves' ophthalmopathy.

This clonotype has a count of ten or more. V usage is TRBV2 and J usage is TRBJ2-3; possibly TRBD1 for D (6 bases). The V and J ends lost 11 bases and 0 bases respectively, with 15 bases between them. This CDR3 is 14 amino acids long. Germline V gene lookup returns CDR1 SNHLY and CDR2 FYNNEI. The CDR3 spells CAGQTGSSTDTQYF. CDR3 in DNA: TGTGCCGGCCAGACAGGCTCTAGCACAGATACGCAGTATTTT.

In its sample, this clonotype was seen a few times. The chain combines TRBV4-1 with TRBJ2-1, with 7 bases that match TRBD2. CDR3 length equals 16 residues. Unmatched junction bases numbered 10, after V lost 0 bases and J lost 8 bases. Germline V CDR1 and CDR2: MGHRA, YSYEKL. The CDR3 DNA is TGCGCCAGCAGCCAAGATCTAAGTGCGGGAGAGGATGAGCAGTTCTTC. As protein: CASSQDLSAGEDEQFF.

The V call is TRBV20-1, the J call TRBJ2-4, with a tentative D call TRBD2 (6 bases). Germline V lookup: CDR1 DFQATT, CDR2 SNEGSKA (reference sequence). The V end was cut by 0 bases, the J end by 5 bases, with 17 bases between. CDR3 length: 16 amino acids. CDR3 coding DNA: TGCAGTGCTAGAGATGATCGGGCTAGCGTTCAAAACATTCAGTACTTC. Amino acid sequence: CSARDDRASVQNIQYF.

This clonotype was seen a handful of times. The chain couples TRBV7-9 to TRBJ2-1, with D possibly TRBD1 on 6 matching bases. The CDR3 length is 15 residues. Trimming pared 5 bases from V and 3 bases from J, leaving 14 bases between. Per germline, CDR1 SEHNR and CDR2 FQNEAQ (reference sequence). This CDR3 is CASSPDGTNYNEQFF. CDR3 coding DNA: TGTGCCAGCAGCCCCGATGGGACAAACTACAATGAGCAGTTCTTC. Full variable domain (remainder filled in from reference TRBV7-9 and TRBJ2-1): DTGVSQNPRHKITKRGQNVTFRCDPISEHNRLYWYRQTLGQGPEFLTYFQNEAQLEKSRLLSDRFSAERPKGSFSTLEIQRTEQGDSAMYLCASSPDGTNYNEQFFGPGTRLTVL.

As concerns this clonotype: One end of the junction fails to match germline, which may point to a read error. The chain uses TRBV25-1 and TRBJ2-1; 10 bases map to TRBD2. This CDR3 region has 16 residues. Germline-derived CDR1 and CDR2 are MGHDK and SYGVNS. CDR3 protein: CASSGLAGDLYNGQFF. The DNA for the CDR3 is TGTGCCAGCAGTGGACTAGCGGGCGACCTCTACAATGGGCAGTTCTTC.

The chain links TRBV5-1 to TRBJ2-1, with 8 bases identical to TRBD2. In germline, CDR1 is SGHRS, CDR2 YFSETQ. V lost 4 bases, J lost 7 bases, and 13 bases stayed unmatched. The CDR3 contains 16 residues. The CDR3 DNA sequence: TGCGCCAGCAGCATTTTAGCGGGAAATGCTCCGAATGAGCAGTTCTTC. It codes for CASSILAGNAPNEQFF. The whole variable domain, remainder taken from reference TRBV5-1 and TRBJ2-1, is KAGVTQTPRYLIKTRGQQVTLSCSPISGHRSVSWYQQTPGQGLQFLFEYFSETQRNKGNFPGRFSGRQFSNSRSEMNVSTLELGDSALYLCASSILAGNAPNEQFFGPGTRLTVL.

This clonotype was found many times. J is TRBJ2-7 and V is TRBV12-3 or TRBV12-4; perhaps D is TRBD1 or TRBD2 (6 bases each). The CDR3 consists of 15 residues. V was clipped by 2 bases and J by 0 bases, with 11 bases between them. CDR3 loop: CASSLRGLASYEQYF. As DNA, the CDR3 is TGTGCCAGCAGTTTACGGGGGCTAGCCTCCTACGAGCAGTACTTC.

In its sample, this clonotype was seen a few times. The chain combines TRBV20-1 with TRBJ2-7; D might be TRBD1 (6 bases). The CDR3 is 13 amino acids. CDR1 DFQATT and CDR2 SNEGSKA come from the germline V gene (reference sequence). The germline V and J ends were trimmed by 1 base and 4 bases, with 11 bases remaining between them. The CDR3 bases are TGCAGTGCTAGAGCGGACAGTTTTTACGAGCAGTACTTC. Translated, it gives CSARADSFYEQYF.

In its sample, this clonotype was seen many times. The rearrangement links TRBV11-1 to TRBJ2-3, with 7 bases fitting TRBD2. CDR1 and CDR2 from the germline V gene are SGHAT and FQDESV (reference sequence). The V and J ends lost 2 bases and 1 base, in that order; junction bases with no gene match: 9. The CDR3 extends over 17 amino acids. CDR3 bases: TGTGCCAGCAGCTTAACCCGGACTAGTTGGGGCACAGATACGCAGTATTTT. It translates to CASSLTRTSWGTDTQYF.

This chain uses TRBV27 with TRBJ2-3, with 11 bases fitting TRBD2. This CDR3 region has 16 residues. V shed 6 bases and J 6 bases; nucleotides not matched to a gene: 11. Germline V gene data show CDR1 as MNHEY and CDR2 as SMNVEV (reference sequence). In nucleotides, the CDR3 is TGTGCCAGCAGGACCCGGACTAGCGGGTGGTGGGATACGCAGTATTTT. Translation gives CASRTRTSGWWDTQYF.

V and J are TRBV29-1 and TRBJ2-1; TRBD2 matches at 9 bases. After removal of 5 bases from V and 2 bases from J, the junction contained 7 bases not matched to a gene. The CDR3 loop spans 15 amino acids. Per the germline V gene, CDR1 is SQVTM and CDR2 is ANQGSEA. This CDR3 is CSVPTSGRPYNEQFF. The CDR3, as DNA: TGCAGCGTTCCAACTAGCGGGCGACCCTACAATGAGCAGTTCTTC.

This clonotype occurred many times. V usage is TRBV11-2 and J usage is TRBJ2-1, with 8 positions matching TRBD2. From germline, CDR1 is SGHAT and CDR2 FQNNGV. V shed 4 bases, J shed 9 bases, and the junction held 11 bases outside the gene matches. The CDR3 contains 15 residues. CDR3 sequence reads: CASSSSGLGVGEQFF. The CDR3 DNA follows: TGTGCCAGCAGCTCTTCGGGACTAGGGGTAGGTGAGCAGTTCTTC.

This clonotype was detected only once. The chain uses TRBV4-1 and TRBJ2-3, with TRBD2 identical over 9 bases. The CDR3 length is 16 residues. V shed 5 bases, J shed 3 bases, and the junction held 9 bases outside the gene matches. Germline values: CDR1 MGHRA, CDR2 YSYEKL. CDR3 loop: CASSSQGGLATDTQYF. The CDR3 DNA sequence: TGCGCCAGCAGCTCCCAAGGGGGACTAGCAACAGATACGCAGTATTTT.

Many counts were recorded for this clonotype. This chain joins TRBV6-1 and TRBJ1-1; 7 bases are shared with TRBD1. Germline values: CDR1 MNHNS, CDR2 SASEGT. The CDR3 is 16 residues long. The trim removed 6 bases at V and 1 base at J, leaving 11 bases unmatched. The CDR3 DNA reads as TGTGCCAGCAGGCAACAGGGGACGAGGACGAACACTGAAGCTTTCTTT. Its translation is CASRQQGTRTNTEAFF.

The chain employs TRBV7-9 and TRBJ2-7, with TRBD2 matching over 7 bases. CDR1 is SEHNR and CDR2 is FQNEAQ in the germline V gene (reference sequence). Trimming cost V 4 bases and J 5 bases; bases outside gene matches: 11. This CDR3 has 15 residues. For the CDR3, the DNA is TGTGCCAGCAGCTCCCCAGGCGGGAGTGGGAACGAGCAGTACTTC. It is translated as CASSSPGGSGNEQYF.

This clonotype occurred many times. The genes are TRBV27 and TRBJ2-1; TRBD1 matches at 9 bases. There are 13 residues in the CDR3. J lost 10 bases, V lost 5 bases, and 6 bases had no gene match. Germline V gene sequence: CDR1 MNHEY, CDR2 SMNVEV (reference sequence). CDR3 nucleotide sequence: TGTGCCAGCAGTCTCGGGACAGGGCCCGAGCAGTTCTTC. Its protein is CASSLGTGPEQFF.

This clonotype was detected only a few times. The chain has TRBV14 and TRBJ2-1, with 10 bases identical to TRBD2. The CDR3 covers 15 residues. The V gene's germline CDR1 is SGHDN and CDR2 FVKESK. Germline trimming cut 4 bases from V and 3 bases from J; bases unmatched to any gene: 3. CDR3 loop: CASSPLAGVYNEQFF. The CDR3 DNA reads TGTGCCAGCAGCCCGCTAGCGGGAGTCTACAATGAGCAGTTCTTC.

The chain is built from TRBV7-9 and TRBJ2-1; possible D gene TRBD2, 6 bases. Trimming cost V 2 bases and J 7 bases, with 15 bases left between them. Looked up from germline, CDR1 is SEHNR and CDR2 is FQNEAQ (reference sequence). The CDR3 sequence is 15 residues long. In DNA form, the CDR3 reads TGTGCCAGCAGCTTACTGGCGGGATCAGGGAATGAGCAGTTCTTC. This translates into CASSLLAGSGNEQFF. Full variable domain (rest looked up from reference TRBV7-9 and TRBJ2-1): DTGVSQNPRHKITKRGQNVTFRCDPISEHNRLYWYRQTLGQGPEFLTYFQNEAQLEKSRLLSDRFSAERPKGSFSTLEIQRTEQGDSAMYLCASSLLAGSGNEQFFGPGTRLTVL.

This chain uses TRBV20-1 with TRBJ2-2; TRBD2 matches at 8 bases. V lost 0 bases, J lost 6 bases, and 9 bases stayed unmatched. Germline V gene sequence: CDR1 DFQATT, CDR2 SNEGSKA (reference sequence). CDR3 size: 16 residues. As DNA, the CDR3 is TGCAGTGCTAGAGATGGTTCCCAGCGGGGGTCCGGGGAGCTGTTTTTT. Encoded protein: CSARDGSQRGSGELFF.

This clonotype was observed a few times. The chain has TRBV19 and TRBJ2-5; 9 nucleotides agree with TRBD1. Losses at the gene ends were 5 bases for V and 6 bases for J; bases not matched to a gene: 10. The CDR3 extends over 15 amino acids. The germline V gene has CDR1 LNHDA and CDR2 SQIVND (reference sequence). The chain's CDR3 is CASSPGTGSLKTQYF. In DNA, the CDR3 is TGTGCCAGTAGTCCCGGGACAGGGAGTTTGAAGACCCAGTACTTC.

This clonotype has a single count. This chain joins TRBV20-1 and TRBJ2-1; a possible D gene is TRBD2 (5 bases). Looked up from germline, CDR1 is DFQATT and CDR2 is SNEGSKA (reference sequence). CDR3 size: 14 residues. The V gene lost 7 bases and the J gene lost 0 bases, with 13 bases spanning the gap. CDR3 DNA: TGCAGTGTCAGTGGGAGCTACTCCTACAATGAGCAGTTCTTC. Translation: CSVSGSYSYNEQFF.